The 2 T cell receptor beta chains below come from one sample, sequenced in a study of technical replicates of blood from several donors. Assay: immunoSEQ multiplex PCR; the TCRdb copy retains only in-frame clones and omits some. Of approximately 79,000 clones in the sample, about 91% were seen once. Sequenced material: T cells isolated from PBMCs. Receptors were obtained from a human donor in good health.

This chain connects TRBV5-5 to TRBJ2-7; D remains unclear. The V gene lost 5 bases and the J gene lost 7 bases, with 13 bases spanning the gap. Germline loops: CDR1 SGHKS, CDR2 YYEKEE (reference sequence). The CDR3 has 12 residues. The CDR3 DNA follows: TGTGCCAGCAGTCTAAGCGTAGCTGAGCAGTACTTC. It translates to CASSLSVAEQYF.

This rearrangement joins TRBV7-9 to TRBJ2-5; 13 nucleotides agree with TRBD2. CDR1 is SEHNR, CDR2 FQNEAQ, per germline (reference sequence). V gave up 5 bases and J gave up 5 bases; unmatched junction bases: 8. The CDR3 runs to 16 residues. The CDR3 region is CASSLTSGRTWETQYF. The CDR3 DNA sequence: TGTGCCAGCAGCCTGACTAGCGGGAGGACGTGGGAGACCCAGTACTTC.